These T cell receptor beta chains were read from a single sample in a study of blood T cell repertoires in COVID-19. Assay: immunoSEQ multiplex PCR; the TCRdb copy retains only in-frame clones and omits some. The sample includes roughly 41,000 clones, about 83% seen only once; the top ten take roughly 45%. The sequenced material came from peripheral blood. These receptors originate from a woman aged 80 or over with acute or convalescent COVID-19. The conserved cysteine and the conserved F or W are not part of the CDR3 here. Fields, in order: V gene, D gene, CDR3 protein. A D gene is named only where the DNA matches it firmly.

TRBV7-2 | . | ASTVAGGGGQPQH
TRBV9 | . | ASSVDYGTTNTGELF
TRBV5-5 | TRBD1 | ASSKGAGQTYEQY
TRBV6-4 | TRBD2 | ASRSTGTSADTQY
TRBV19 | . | ASYPADMNTEAF
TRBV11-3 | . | ASSLQGATEAF
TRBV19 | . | ASSGQGGNQPQH
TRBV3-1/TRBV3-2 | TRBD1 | ASSLRGPGGTEAF
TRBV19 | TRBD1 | ASSVGQVHYGYT
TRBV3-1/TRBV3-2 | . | ASSSDIYEQF
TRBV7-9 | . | ASSFGSAANYGYT
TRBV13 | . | ASSLLSLEANTIY
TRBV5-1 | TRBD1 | ASSPRQGAGEETQY
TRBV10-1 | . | ASRLVADTEAF
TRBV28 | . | ASRRRTGPYEQY
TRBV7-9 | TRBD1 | ASSLDSAGGDIQY
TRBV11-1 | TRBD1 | ASSERQGNTGELF
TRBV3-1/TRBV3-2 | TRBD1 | ASSQGPDRA
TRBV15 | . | ATSRELGNTEAF
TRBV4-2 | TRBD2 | ASSQALAGTTDTQY
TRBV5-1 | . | ASSLEGGSVVDGYT
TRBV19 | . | ASKRQSATNEKLF
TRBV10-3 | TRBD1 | AISAGQGVEAF
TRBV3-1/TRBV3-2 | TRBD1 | ASSQWDRSYEQY
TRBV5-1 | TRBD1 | ASSLGGQGATDTQY
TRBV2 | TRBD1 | ASTATGEPYGQY
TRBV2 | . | ASSVGGDQPQH
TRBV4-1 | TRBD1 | ASKGDRGQETQY
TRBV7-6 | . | ASSPDSRSGYT
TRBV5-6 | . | ASSLGGRQETQY
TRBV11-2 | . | ASSLAGAGANVLT
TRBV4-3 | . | ASSQDRWRSSYEQY
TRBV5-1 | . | ASSLDQGHTEAF
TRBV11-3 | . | ASSDGRQPDTEAF
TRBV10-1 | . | ASSPQGPTDTQY
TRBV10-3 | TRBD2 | AISDPGLALSSYNEQF
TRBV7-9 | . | ASSPTGSTGELF